This note documents a single T cell receptor beta chain sequence. This specimen comes from a study of blood T cell repertoires in COVID-19. Study at large: Acute-phase and convalescent COVID-19 samples originated in the United States, Italy and Spain. Sources were T cells, B-cell-depleted T cells, or PBMCs; the material itself was cDNA or gDNA.

In the original analysis: Quantification of nucleated cells was approximated via reference gene primer amplification. Data came from immunoSEQ multiplex PCR; TCRdb stores just in-frame clones and leaves some out. V and J calls and clone size follow that table, whereas D and trimming were derived from the DNA. The data contain 65,000 to 100,000 clones, approximately 80% of them seen just once; the ten biggest clones take up about 14%. This CDR3 is 16 amino acids long. Germline CDR1 reads SNHLY; CDR2 reads FYNNEI. V dropped 7 bases and J dropped 0 bases, with 18 bases sitting between them. The genes are TRBV2 and TRBJ2-5, with D perhaps matching TRBD2 (7 bases). Material: peripheral blood. This TCR derives from an elderly woman with acute or convalescent COVID-19. The CDR3 nucleotides are TGTGCCAGCATCCATCCCGGCGGGGGCAACCAAGAGACCCAGTACTTC. It specifies CASIHPGGGNQETQYF.